The 5 T cell receptor beta chains listed next were all sequenced from one sample in a study of follicular helper T cells after annual influenza vaccination. The repertoire was sequenced with immunoSEQ multiplex PCR; TCRdb's copy has only in-frame clones and lacks some. The data contain fewer than 8,000 clones, 75% to 85% of them singletons. As for time point: 2015-2016 season, pre-vaccination. This specimen consisted of CXCR5- memory CD4+ T cells sorted from blood, obtained on the day of influenza vaccination. Receptors originate from an adult who received the influenza vaccine.

The genes are TRBV18 and TRBJ2-5; D gene unclear. Germline CDR1 KGHSH, CDR2 LQKENI. The CDR3 is 12 residues long. The V end lost 1 base, the J end lost 3 bases, and 3 bases lay between the germline ends. The CDR3 reads CASSPLEETQYF. The CDR3 DNA is TGTGCCAGCTCACCACTGGAAGAGACCCAGTACTTC.

This rearrangement joins TRBV5-1 to TRBJ2-5; D not certain. The CDR3 loop spans 12 amino acids. Per the germline V gene, CDR1 is SGHRS and CDR2 is YFSETQ. V shed 4 bases and J shed 2 bases, with 6 bases lying between them. The CDR3 spells CASSVGQETQYF. The CDR3 bases are TGCGCCAGCAGCGTCGGACAAGAGACCCAGTACTTC.

The V call is TRBV5-4, the J call TRBJ1-4; perhaps TRBD1 as D (5 bases). CDR1 and CDR2 (germline): SGHNT, YYREEE (reference sequence). The CDR3 contains 16 residues. The V gene lost 4 bases and the J gene lost 3 bases, with 16 bases spanning the gap. DNA of the CDR3: TGTGCCAGCAGCGTCGACCTACAGGCTGCTAATGAAAAACTGTTTTTT. Its protein is CASSVDLQAANEKLFF. Full variable domain (remainder filled in from reference TRBV5-4 and TRBJ1-4): ETGVTQSPTHLIKTRGQQVTLRCSSQSGHNTVSWYQQALGQGPQFIFQYYREEENGRGNFPPRFSGLQFPNYSSELNVNALELDDSALYLCASSVDLQAANEKLFFGSGTQLSVL.

The chain recombines TRBV2 with TRBJ2-5; no definite D call. The V and J ends lost 9 bases and 5 bases respectively, with 19 bases between them. CDR3 length: 14 amino acids. CDR1 and CDR2 (germline): SNHLY, FYNNEI. CDR3 sequence: CARKEARRWETQYF. CDR3 DNA sequence: TGTGCCAGAAAAGAAGCACGGCGGTGGGAGACCCAGTACTTC.

The CDR3 bases are TGTGCCACCAGCAGGTACCAAGAGACCCAGTACTTC. Its protein is CATSRYQETQYF. The chain employs TRBV15 and TRBJ2-5, with D uncertain. CDR3 length: 12 amino acids. Looked up from germline, CDR1 is LNHNV and CDR2 is YYDKDF (reference sequence). Trimming stripped 3 bases from V and 0 bases from J, with 2 bases between.